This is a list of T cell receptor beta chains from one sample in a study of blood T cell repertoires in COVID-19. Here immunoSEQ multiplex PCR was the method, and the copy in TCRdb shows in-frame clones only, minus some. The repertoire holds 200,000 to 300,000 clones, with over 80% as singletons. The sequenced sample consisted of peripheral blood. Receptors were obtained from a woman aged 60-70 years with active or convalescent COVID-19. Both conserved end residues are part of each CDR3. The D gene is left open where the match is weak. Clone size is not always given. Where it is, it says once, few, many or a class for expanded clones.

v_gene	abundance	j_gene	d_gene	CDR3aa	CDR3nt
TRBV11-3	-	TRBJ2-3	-	CASSFGASTDTQYF	TGTGCCAGCAGCTTTGGGGCCAGCACAGATACGCAGTATTTT
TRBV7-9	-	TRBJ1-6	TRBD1	CASSLALGQGAVSPLHF	TGTGCCAGCAGCTTAGCCCTAGGACAGGGGGCGGTTTCACCCCTCCACTTT
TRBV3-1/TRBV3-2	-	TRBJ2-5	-	CASSLKETQYF	TGTGCCAGCAGCCTTAAAGAGACCCAGTACTTC
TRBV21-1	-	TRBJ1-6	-	CASSYNDGVGSPLHF	TGTGCCAGCAGCTATAATGACGGGGTGGGATCACCCCTCCACTTT
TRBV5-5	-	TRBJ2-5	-	CASSSPTGTQETQYF	TGTGCCAGCAGCTCCCCAACCGGGACTCAAGAGACCCAGTACTTC
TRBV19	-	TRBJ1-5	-	CASSMRDSFAQHF	TGTGCCAGTAGTATGAGGGATTCGTTCGCCCAGCATTTT
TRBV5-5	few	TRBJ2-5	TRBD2	CASSLIPGLAGEQETQYF	TGTGCCAGCAGCTTAATCCCGGGACTAGCGGGAGAACAAGAGACCCAGTACTTC
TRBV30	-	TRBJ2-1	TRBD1	CAWSSRTGYNEQFF	TGTGCCTGGAGCTCCCGGACAGGGTACAATGAGCAGTTCTTC
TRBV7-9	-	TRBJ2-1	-	CASSPIGGSRTYEQFF	TGTGCCAGCAGCCCCATTGGAGGCAGCCGTACATATGAGCAGTTCTTC
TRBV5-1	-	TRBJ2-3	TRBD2	CASSPFATSGDTDTQYF	TGCGCCAGCAGCCCCTTCGCGACTAGCGGGGACACAGATACGCAGTATTTT
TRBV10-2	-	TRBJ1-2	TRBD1	CASSGTGNYGYTF	TGCGCCAGCAGTGGGACAGGGAACTATGGCTACACCTTC
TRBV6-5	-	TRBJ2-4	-	CASRTVAKNIQYF	TGTGCCAGCAGAACGGTAGCCAAAAACATTCAGTACTTC
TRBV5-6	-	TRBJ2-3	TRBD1	CASSLSAGQGTDTQYF	TGTGCCAGCAGCTTGTCGGCGGGACAGGGAACAGATACGCAGTATTTT
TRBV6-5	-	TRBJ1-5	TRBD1	CASTSGQRNQPQHF	TGTGCCAGCACCTCGGGACAGCGCAATCAGCCCCAGCATTTT
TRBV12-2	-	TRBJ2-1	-	CASRLATWRVNNEQFF	TGTGCAAGTCGCTTAGCGACTTGGCGGGTAAACAATGAGCAGTTCTTC
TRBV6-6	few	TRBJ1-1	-	CASSPQRTEAFF	TGTGCCAGCAGTCCCCAACGGACTGAAGCTTTCTTT
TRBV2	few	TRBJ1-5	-	CASCAEQASNQPQHF	TGTGCCAGCTGCGCCGAACAGGCTAGCAATCAGCCCCAGCATTTT
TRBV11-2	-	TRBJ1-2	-	CASSLELANYGYTF	TGTGCCAGCAGCTTAGAGTTAGCTAACTATGGCTACACCTTC
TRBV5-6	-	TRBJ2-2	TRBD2	CASRSYLAEPNTGELFF	TGTGCCAGCAGGTCATACCTAGCGGAGCCTAACACCGGGGAGCTGTTTTTT
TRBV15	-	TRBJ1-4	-	CATSRGEAGFGEKLFF	TGTGCCACCAGCAGAGGAGAAGCAGGGTTTGGAGAAAAACTGTTTTTT
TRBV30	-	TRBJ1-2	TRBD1	CAGEQGFEGYTF	TGTGCCGGTGAACAGGGGTTCGAGGGCTACACCTTC
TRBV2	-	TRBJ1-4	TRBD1	CASSQTGPNEKLFF	TGTGCCAGCAGCCAGACAGGGCCTAATGAAAAACTGTTTTTT
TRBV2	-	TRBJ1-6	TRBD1	CASISDRGSPLHF	TGTGCCAGCATTTCTGACAGGGGATCACCCCTCCACTTT
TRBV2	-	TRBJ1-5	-	CASSEALGGTQPQHF	TGTGCCAGCAGTGAAGCGCTAGGGGGAACTCAGCCCCAGCATTTT
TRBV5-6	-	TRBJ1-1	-	CASSPRTAPWGTEAFF	TGTGCCAGCAGCCCCCGGACAGCTCCTTGGGGCACTGAAGCTTTCTTT
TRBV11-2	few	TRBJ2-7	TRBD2	CASSRSGSNYEQYF	TGTGCCAGCAGCCGGAGCGGGAGTAACTACGAGCAGTACTTC
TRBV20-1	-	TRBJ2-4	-	CSASRSGASNIQYF	TGCAGTGCCAGTCGAAGTGGGGCGTCGAACATTCAGTACTTC
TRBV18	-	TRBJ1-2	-	CASSPDRDYGYTF	TGTGCCAGCTCACCCGACAGAGACTATGGCTACACCTTC
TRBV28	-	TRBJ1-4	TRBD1	CASSYSTGGVPSEKLFF	TGTGCCAGCAGTTACTCGACAGGGGGCGTGCCATCTGAAAAACTGTTTTTT
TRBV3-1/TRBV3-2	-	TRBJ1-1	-	CASSQANAEAFF	TGTGCCAGCAGCCAAGCTAACGCTGAAGCTTTCTTT
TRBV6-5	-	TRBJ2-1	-	CASSPGTFYNEQFF	TGTGCCAGCAGTCCCGGGACTTTCTACAATGAGCAGTTCTTC
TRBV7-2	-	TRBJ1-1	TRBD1	CASRGQGDTEAFF	TGTGCCAGCAGGGGACAGGGGGACACTGAAGCTTTCTTT